Below are 27 T cell receptor beta chains sequenced from a single sample in a study of shared clonotypes between healthy human individuals. TCRdb keeps only in-frame clones here, not all; method: immunoSEQ multiplex PCR. The sample has about 2.1 million clones, over 85% seen once. CD8 cells classed as naive were CD45RO-negative and positively selected for CCR7, excluding terminally differentiated effector memory CD45RA+ cells. The specimen sequenced was naive CD8+ T cells from PBMCs. These receptors were obtained from a man aged 18-30 years in good health. Some clones in this sample may be carry-over from other donors' samples.

The J gene is TRBJ2-3, the V gene TRBV9, with TRBD2 matching over 9 bases. With V trimmed by 3 bases and J by 10 bases, 9 bases remained unmatched. Germline V gives CDR1 SGDLS, CDR2 YYNGEE. The CDR3 length is 14 residues. The DNA of the CDR3 is TGTGCCAGCAGCGAGGGGGGACTAGCCACGGCGCAGTATTTT. This gives the protein CASSEGGLATAQYF.

This rearrangement joins TRBV7-8 to TRBJ2-7, with D uncertain. CDR3 length: 13 amino acids. V gave up 4 bases and J gave up 3 bases, with 10 bases separating them. Germline V CDR1 and CDR2: SGHVS, FQNEAQ. The CDR3 is CASSSPDIYEQYF. CDR3 DNA: TGTGCCAGCAGCTCCCCTGACATCTACGAGCAGTACTTC.

This clone was detected only a few times. This chain links TRBV6-6 with TRBJ1-2, with a possible D match to TRBD1 (5 bases). Trimming took 4 bases from V and 2 from J, leaving 11 bases between them. Germline lookup yields CDR1 MNHNY and CDR2 SVGAGI (reference sequence). This CDR3 contains 14 residues. The CDR3, as DNA: TGTGCCAGCAGTTCAATCCCAGGGAACTATGGCTACACCTTC. This sequence encodes CASSSIPGNYGYTF.

The chain couples TRBV5-1 to TRBJ2-7; 8 bases map to TRBD1. The V and J ends lost 0 bases and 4 bases, in that order; junction bases with no gene match: 6. This CDR3 has 15 amino acids. Per germline, CDR1 SGHRS and CDR2 YFSETQ. The CDR3 sequence is CASSLGSGTGYEQYF. Here the CDR3 DNA reads TGCGCCAGCAGCTTGGGCTCCGGGACAGGATACGAGCAGTACTTC. Variable domain in full (rest from reference TRBV5-1 and TRBJ2-7): KAGVTQTPRYLIKTRGQQVTLSCSPISGHRSVSWYQQTPGQGLQFLFEYFSETQRNKGNFPGRFSGRQFSNSRSEMNVSTLELGDSALYLCASSLGSGTGYEQYFGPGTRLTVT.

The rearrangement joins TRBV28 to TRBJ2-7; D is undetermined. The CDR3 length is 12 residues. Per germline, CDR1 MDHEN and CDR2 SYDVKM. Trimming left V 4 bases short and J 5 bases short, with 9 bases between. The chain's CDR3 is CASSSWQHEQYF. CDR3 in DNA: TGTGCCAGCAGTTCTTGGCAGCACGAGCAGTACTTC.

The count of this clone is one. This chain joins TRBV27 and TRBJ2-7; TRBD2 matches at 10 bases. The trim removed 2 bases at V and 5 bases at J, leaving 9 bases unmatched. In germline, CDR1 is MNHEY, CDR2 SMNVEV (reference sequence). The CDR3 spans 16 residues. Here the CDR3 DNA reads TGTGCCAGCAGTTTACTTTGGACTAGCGGTTTCAACGAGCAGTACTTC. Translation gives CASSLLWTSGFNEQYF.

The V gene is TRBV15, the J gene TRBJ2-2; D may be TRBD1 (6 bases). V was cut by 5 bases and J by 5 bases, with 21 bases left in between. Germline V gene lookup returns CDR1 LNHNV and CDR2 YYDKDF (reference sequence). This CDR3 comprises 17 residues. The CDR3 loop reads CATSPTFRGSGTGELFF. For the CDR3, the DNA is TGTGCCACCAGCCCCACATTTAGGGGGTCTGGGACCGGGGAGCTGTTTTTT. The full variable domain, its missing parts supplied by reference TRBV15 and TRBJ2-2, is DAMVIQNPRYQVTQFGKPVTLSCSQTLNHNVMYWYQQKSSQAPKLLFHYYDKDFNNEADTPDNFQSRRPNTSFCFLDIRSPGLGDTAMYLCATSPTFRGSGTGELFFGEGSRLTVL.

The rearrangement joins TRBV27 to TRBJ2-3; TRBD2 aligns across 9 bases. With 8 bases clipped from V and 0 bases from J, the junction kept 15 bases outside the gene matches. The CDR3 sequence is 18 residues long. Germline CDR1 MNHEY, CDR2 SMNVEV (reference sequence). In DNA form, the CDR3 reads TGTGCCAGCGGCCGACCCGCGGGAGGGCCCTTAAGCACAGATACGCAGTATTTT. Its protein product is CASGRPAGGPLSTDTQYF.

The chain carries TRBV19 and TRBJ1-1; 8 bases match TRBD1. The V segment lost 3 bases and the J segment 4 bases; nucleotides outside the gene matches: 7. Germline CDR1 LNHDA, CDR2 SQIVND (reference sequence). This CDR3 has 15 amino acids. The CDR3 here is CASSMSGQGGTEAFF. The CDR3 nucleotides read TGTGCCAGTAGTATGTCCGGACAGGGCGGCACTGAAGCTTTCTTT. The full variable domain, completed using reference TRBV19 and TRBJ1-1, is DGGITQSPKYLFRKEGQNVTLSCEQNLNHDAMYWYRQDPGQGLRLIYYSQIVNDFQKGDIAEGYSVSREKKESFPLTVTSAQKNPTAFYLCASSMSGQGGTEAFFGQGTRLTVV.

The V gene is TRBV9, the J gene TRBJ1-1, with 8 bases matching TRBD1. The CDR3 spans 20 residues. Trimming removed 0 bases from V and 0 bases from J; junction bases left unmatched: 16. Germline CDR1 SGDLS, CDR2 YYNGEE. Here the CDR3 reads CASSVGPRGPTSPMNTEAFF. CDR3 coding DNA: TGTGCCAGCAGCGTAGGCCCCAGGGGGCCCACTTCTCCCATGAACACTGAAGCTTTCTTT.

The CDR3 sequence: CASSLSRTAFNQPQHF. DNA of the CDR3: TGTGCCAGCAGTTTATCGCGGACAGCCTTCAATCAGCCCCAGCATTTT. The J gene is TRBJ1-5, the V gene TRBV28, with a possible D match to TRBD1 (6 bases). With 1 base removed from V and 3 bases from J, the gap between germline ends came to 13 bases. The CDR3 contains 16 residues. Germline CDR1 and CDR2: MDHEN and SYDVKM.

The chain joins TRBV5-4 to TRBJ2-7; 11 bases are shared with TRBD1. This CDR3 spans 15 amino acids. Looked up from germline, CDR1 is SGHNT and CDR2 is YYREEE (reference sequence). V was clipped by 5 bases and J by 4 bases; unmatched bases: 8. CDR3 protein: CASRQGTGGRYEQYF. Here the CDR3 DNA reads TGTGCCAGCAGGCAGGGGACAGGGGGTAGGTACGAGCAGTACTTC.

The V call is TRBV10-2, the J call TRBJ2-1; TRBD1 matches 11 bases. The CDR3 runs 15 residues. V shed 2 bases and J 6 bases; nucleotides not matched to a gene: 3. Germline V gene data show CDR1 as WSHSY and CDR2 as SAAADI. The CDR3 here is CASSEPGQGVNEQFF. The CDR3, as DNA: TGCGCCAGCAGTGAGCCGGGACAGGGGGTCAATGAGCAGTTCTTC.

This chain connects TRBV5-6 to TRBJ1-3, with D unresolved. V lost 0 bases to trimming and J lost 0 bases, with 7 bases between them. Germline assignment: CDR1 SGHDT and CDR2 YYEEEE. The CDR3 covers 15 residues. Here the CDR3 reads CASSLAGYSGNTIYF. The CDR3 DNA reads as TGTGCCAGCAGCTTGGCGGGGTACTCTGGAAACACCATATATTTT.

This chain links TRBV7-2 with TRBJ2-5; D unresolved. The V gene's germline CDR1 is SGHTA and CDR2 FQGNSA. The CDR3 has 16 amino acids. V was cut by 1 base and J by 0 bases, with 12 bases left in between. CDR3 DNA: TGTGCCAGCAGCTTAGGTCAAAGACGCTACCAAGAGACCCAGTACTTC. This codes for CASSLGQRRYQETQYF.

The CDR3 DNA follows: TGTGCCAGCAGCTTAGCGCCCGGGAAGGACACCGGGGAGCTGTTTTTT. Protein: CASSLAPGKDTGELFF. This rearrangement joins TRBV7-9 to TRBJ2-2; D possibly corresponds to TRBD2 (5 bases). The V gene's germline CDR1 is SEHNR and CDR2 FQNEAQ (reference sequence). V lost 0 bases and J 3 bases, leaving 11 bases between the germline ends. The CDR3 totals 16 residues.

The gene calls are TRBV6-1 and TRBJ1-2; D is possibly TRBD1 (5 bases). The CDR3 runs 13 residues. V shed 7 bases and J shed 8 bases, with 17 bases lying between them. Looked up from germline, CDR1 is MNHNS and CDR2 is SASEGT. The CDR3 reads CASTHLGGRGYTF. The CDR3 DNA follows: TGTGCCAGCACCCACCTTGGGGGTAGGGGCTACACCTTC.

The genes are TRBV10-2 and TRBJ2-7; D is ambiguous. V was pared by 0 bases and J by 3 bases, with 6 bases between. The germline V gene encodes CDR1 WSHSY and CDR2 SAAADI. The CDR3 has 13 amino acids. CDR3: CASSESSGYEQYF. CDR3 nucleotides: TGCGCCAGCAGTGAGTCGTCGGGCTACGAGCAGTACTTC.

For the CDR3, the DNA is TGTGCCAGCGACCGGCATGGCGGGAGTGGAGAGACCCAGTACTTC. This gives the protein CASDRHGGSGETQYF. V is TRBV28 and J is TRBJ2-5; TRBD2 matches 7 bases. The germline gives CDR1 MDHEN, CDR2 SYDVKM. CDR3 length equals 15 residues. J lost 4 bases, V lost 8 bases, and 13 bases had no gene match.

V and J are TRBV30 and TRBJ2-5; 8 positions match TRBD1. CDR3 size: 13 residues. Germline V gene sequence: CDR1 GTSNPN, CDR2 SVGIG (reference sequence). V shed 2 bases, J shed 2 bases, and the junction held 1 base outside the gene matches. CDR3 amino acids: CAWSWTGQETQYF. CDR3 coding DNA: TGTGCCTGGAGTTGGACAGGGCAAGAGACCCAGTACTTC.

This clone appeared a single time. The chain combines TRBV7-3 with TRBJ1-2, with 7 bases aligning to TRBD1. The CDR3 runs 15 residues. The V gene end was trimmed by 1 base and the J gene end by 4 bases; junction bases not matched to a gene: 6. Germline V gene sequence: CDR1 SGHTA, CDR2 FQGTGA. CDR3 in amino acids: CASSLRYRGLYGYTF. CDR3 nucleotides: TGTGCCAGCAGCTTAAGGTACAGGGGCCTCTATGGCTACACCTTC.

The chain couples TRBV28 to TRBJ2-3; unclear D gene. V gave up 3 bases and J gave up 0 bases, with 10 bases separating them. This CDR3 comprises 15 residues. CDR1 is MDHEN, CDR2 SYDVKM, per germline. CDR3 nucleotides: TGTGCCAGCAGTTTGCCGCCGACTAGCACAGATACGCAGTATTTT. Amino acid sequence: CASSLPPTSTDTQYF.

This sequence joins TRBV11-1 and TRBJ2-6; 9 bases fit TRBD2. The length of the CDR3 is 18 residues. V shed 4 bases, J shed 0 bases, and the junction held 7 bases outside the gene matches. Germline CDR1 reads SGHAT; CDR2 reads FQDESV (reference sequence). Written as DNA, the CDR3 is TGTGCCAGCAGCTCCAGGACTAGCGTAGACTCTGGGGCCAACGTCCTGACTTTC. Its protein is CASSSRTSVDSGANVLTF.

The chain has TRBV13 and TRBJ2-1, with 8 bases that match TRBD2. The trim removed 5 bases at V and 0 bases at J, leaving 6 bases unmatched. CDR1 is PRHDT and CDR2 is FYEKMQ in the germline V gene (reference sequence). The CDR3 runs 16 residues. The CDR3 sequence is CASSPREGSSYNEQFF. As DNA, the CDR3 is TGTGCCAGCAGCCCCCGGGAGGGCTCCTCCTACAATGAGCAGTTCTTC.

The V gene is TRBV27, the J gene TRBJ2-1, with TRBD2 matching 9 bases. The CDR3 length is 13 residues. Germline loops: CDR1 MNHEY, CDR2 SMNVEV (reference sequence). Losses at the gene ends were 3 bases for V and 10 bases for J; bases not matched to a gene: 4. The CDR3 protein is CASSLGLAKEQFF. In nucleotides, the CDR3 is TGTGCCAGCAGTTTGGGACTAGCTAAAGAGCAGTTCTTC.

V is TRBV5-5 and J is TRBJ1-4, with a possible D match to TRBD1 (5 bases). V lost 4 bases to trimming and J lost 8 bases, with 18 bases between them. CDR1 SGHKS and CDR2 YYEKEE come from the germline V gene (reference sequence). The CDR3 loop spans 15 amino acids. CDR3 DNA sequence: TGTGCCAGCAGCCCGGGGCGGCGCGTAGAGGAAAAACTGTTTTTT. It yields the protein CASSPGRRVEEKLFF. Using reference TRBV5-5 and TRBJ1-4 for the parts outside the CDR3, the full variable domain is DAGVTQSPTHLIKTRGQQVTLRCSPISGHKSVSWYQQVLGQGPQFIFQYYEKEERGRGNFPDRFSARQFPNYSSELNVNALLLGDSALYLCASSPGRRVEEKLFFGSGTQLSVL.

The chain joins TRBV9 to TRBJ2-3; TRBD2 agrees at 9 bases. The V gene's germline CDR1 is SGDLS and CDR2 YYNGEE. V was clipped by 2 bases and J by 0 bases; unmatched bases: 19. The CDR3 sequence is 21 residues long. Written as DNA, the CDR3 is TGTGCCAGCAGCGTCCACAGGGGTAGACTAGCGGAGTTATCTAGCACAGATACGCAGTATTTT. Residues: CASSVHRGRLAELSSTDTQYF.